Sequencing of this TCR beta chain was carried out in a study of shared clonotypes between healthy human individuals. A note on this clone: What it binds is unknown.

Germline V gives CDR1 MGHDK, CDR2 SYGVNS. With V trimmed by 6 bases and J by 5 bases, 14 bases remained unmatched. The CDR3 runs 16 residues. Clones were sequenced by immunoSEQ multiplex PCR, and TCRdb holds only the in-frame ones, with some missing. The data show approximately 340,000 clones, 70% to 75% seen once. Researchers partitioned CD4+ cells into CD45RA+ naive and CD45RA-negative memory subsets. Findings and limits, study-wide: A reduction in generation probabilities was seen for non-shared clonotypes relative to those shared by all four donors.

Sequenced input: memory CD4+ T cells sorted from blood. Subset reported: CD45RA-negative fraction. The TCR was taken from a man aged 25 to 40 in good health. The rearrangement joins TRBV25-1 to TRBJ2-5; 8 bases agree with TRBD1. The CDR3 bases are TGTGCCAGCAGCGAGACAGGGATTAGACAGGGGGAGACCCAGTACTTC. This codes for CASSETGIRQGETQYF.